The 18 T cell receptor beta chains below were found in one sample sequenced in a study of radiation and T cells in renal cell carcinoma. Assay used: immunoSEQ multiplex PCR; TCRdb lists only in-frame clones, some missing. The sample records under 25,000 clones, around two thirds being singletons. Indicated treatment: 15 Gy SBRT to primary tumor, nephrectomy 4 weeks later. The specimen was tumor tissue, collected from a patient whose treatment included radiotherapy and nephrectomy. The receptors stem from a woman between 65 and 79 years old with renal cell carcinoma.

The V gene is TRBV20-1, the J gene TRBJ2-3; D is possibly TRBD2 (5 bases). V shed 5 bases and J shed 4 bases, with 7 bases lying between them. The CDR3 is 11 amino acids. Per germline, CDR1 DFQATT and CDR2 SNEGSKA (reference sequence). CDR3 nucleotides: TGCAGTGCTGGGAGATCAGATACGCAGTATTTT. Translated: CSAGRSDTQYF.

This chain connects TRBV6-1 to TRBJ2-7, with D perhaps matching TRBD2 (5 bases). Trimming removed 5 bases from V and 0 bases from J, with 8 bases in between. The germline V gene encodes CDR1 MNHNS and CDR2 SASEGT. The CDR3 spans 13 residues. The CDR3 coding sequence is TGTGCCAGCAGTAGCGAGGGCTCCTACGAGCAGTACTTC. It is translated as CASSSEGSYEQYF.

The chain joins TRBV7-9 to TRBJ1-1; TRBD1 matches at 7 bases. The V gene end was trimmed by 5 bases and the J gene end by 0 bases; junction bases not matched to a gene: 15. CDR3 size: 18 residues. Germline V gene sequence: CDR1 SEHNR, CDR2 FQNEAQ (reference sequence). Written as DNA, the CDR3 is TGTGCCAGCAGCCTTAGAAACATCGGACAGGTCGTGAACACTGAAGCTTTCTTT. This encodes CASSLRNIGQVVNTEAFF. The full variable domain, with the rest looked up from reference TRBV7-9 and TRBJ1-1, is DTGVSQNPRHKITKRGQNVTFRCDPISEHNRLYWYRQTLGQGPEFLTYFQNEAQLEKSRLLSDRFSAERPKGSFSTLEIQRTEQGDSAMYLCASSLRNIGQVVNTEAFFGQGTRLTVV.

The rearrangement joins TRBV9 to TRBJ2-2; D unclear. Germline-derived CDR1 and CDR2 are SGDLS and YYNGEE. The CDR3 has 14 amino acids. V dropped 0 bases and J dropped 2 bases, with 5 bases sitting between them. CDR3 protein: CASSVAVNTGELFF. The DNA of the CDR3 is TGTGCCAGCAGCGTAGCGGTAAACACCGGGGAGCTGTTTTTT.

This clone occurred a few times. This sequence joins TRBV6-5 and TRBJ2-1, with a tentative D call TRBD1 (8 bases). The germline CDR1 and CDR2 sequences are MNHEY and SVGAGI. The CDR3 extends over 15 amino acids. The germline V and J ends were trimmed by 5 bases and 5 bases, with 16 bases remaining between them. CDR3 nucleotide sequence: TGTGCCAGCAGTGGAACAGGGGGGGTCAACAATGAGCAGTTCTTC. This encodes CASSGTGGVNNEQFF.

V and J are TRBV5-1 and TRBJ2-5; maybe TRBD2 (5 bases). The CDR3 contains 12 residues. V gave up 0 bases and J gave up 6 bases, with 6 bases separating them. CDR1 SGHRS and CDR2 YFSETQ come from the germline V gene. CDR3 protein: CASSLAGKTQYF. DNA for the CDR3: TGCGCCAGCAGCTTGGCGGGAAAGACCCAGTACTTC.

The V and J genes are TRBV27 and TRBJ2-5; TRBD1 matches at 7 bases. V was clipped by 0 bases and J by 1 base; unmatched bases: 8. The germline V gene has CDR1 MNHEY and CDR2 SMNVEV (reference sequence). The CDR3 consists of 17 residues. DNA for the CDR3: TGTGCCAGCAGTTTATCGGGGGACAGCAGTTTCCAAGAGACCCAGTACTTC. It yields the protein CASSLSGDSSFQETQYF.

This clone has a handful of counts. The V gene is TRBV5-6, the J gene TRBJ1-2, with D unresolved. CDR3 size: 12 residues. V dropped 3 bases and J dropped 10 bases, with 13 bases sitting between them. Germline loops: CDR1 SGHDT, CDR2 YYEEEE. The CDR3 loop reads CASSSGKRDYTF. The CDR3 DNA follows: TGTGCCAGCAGCTCTGGGAAGAGGGACTACACCTTC.

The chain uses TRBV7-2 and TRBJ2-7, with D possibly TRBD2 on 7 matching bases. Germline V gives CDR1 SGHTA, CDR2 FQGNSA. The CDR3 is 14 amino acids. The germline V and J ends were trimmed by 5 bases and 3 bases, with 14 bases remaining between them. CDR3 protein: CASSPSGGRYEQYF. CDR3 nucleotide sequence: TGTGCCAGCAGCCCCTCGGGGGGCCGCTACGAGCAGTACTTC.

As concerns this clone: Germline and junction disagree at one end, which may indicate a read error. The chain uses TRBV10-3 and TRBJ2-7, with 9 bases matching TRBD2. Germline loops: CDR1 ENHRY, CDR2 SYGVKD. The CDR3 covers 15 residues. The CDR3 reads CASSLAGLVSYEQYF. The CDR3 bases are TGTGCCAGCAGTCTAGCGGGGCTGGTCTCCTACGAGCAGTACTTC.

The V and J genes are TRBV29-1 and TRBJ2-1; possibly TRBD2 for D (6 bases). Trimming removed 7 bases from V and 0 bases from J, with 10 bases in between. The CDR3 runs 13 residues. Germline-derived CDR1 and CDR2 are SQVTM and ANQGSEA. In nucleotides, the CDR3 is TGCAGCGCCCTAGCGTACTCCTACAATGAGCAGTTCTTC. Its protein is CSALAYSYNEQFF.

CDR3 region: CASSSTGGQPQHF. DNA for the CDR3: TGTGCCAGCAGCAGTACAGGGGGTCAGCCCCAGCATTTT. The chain links TRBV7-3 to TRBJ1-5, with TRBD1 identical over 8 bases. The CDR3 is 13 residues long. V shed 5 bases and J 6 bases; nucleotides not matched to a gene: 3. The V gene's germline CDR1 is SGHTA and CDR2 FQGTGA.

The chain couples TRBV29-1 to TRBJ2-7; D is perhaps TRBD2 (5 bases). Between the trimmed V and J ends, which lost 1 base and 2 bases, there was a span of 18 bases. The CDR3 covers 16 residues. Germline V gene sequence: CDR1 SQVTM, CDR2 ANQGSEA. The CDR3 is CSVEGGEGTAAYEQYF. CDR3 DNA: TGCAGCGTTGAAGGGGGAGAGGGCACGGCAGCCTACGAGCAGTACTTC.

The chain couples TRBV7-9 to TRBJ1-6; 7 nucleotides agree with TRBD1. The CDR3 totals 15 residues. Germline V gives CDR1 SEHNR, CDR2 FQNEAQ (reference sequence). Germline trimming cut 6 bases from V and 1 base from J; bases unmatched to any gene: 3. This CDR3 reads CASRPQGSYNSPLHF. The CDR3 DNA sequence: TGTGCCAGCAGGCCACAGGGGTCCTATAATTCACCCCTCCACTTT.

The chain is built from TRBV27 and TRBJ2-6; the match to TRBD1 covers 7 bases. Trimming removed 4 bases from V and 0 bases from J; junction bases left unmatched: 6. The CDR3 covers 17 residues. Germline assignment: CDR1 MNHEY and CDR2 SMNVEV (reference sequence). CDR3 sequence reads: CASSSTGSYSGANVLTF. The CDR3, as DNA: TGTGCCAGCAGTTCGACAGGGAGCTACTCTGGGGCCAACGTCCTGACTTTC.

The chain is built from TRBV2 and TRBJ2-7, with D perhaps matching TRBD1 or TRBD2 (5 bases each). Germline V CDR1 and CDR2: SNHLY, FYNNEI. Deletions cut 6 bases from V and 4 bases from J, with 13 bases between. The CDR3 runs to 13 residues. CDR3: CASRKDGAYEQYF. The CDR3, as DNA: TGTGCCAGCAGGAAGGACGGGGCATACGAGCAGTACTTC.

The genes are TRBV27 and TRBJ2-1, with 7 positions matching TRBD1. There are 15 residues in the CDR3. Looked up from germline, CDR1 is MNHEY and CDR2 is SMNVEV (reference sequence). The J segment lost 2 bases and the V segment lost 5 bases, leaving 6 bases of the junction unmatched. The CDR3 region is CASSSYRGPYNEQFF. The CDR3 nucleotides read TGTGCCAGCAGTAGCTACAGGGGACCCTACAATGAGCAGTTCTTC.

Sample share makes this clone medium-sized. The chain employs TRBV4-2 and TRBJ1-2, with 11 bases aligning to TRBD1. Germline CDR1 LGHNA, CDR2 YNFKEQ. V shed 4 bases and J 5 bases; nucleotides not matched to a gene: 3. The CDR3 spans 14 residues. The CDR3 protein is CASSRTGGIYGYTF. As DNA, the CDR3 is TGTGCCAGCAGCCGGACAGGGGGCATTTATGGCTACACCTTC.